This entry concerns a single T cell receptor (beta chain). The antigen is not known. These data are taken from a study of type 1 and type 2 diabetes patients. Looking at the study overall: Participants included type 1 and type 2 diabetes patients plus nondiabetic controls. The whole study generated approximately 18 million paired-end reads.

Findings of the study overall: Age and gender were not matched between study groups. Between type 2 diabetes and control samples, V and J usage averaged around 0.97 correlation.

Germline V gene sequence: CDR1 SGHRS, CDR2 YFSETQ. The CDR3 consists of 19 residues. Trimming pared 0 bases from V and 0 bases from J, leaving 16 bases between. PCR was run on genomic DNA. A primer set of 30 forward and 13 reverse primers amplified the CDR3. TCRdb re-derived calls from the multiplex PCR reads in MiXCR, one entry per CDR3 protein. The sample yields more than 250,000 distinct CDR3 sequences, roughly 50% seen once. The gene calls are TRBV5-1 and TRBJ1-6, with a tentative D call TRBD1 (6 bases). Material for sequencing was peripheral blood mononuclear cells (PBMCs). The sequence was collected from a young man with type 2 diabetes. The CDR3 region is CASSLGFGGESSYNSPLHF. In DNA, the CDR3 is TGCGCCAGCAGCTTGGGTTTCGGGGGCGAGAGCTCCTATAATTCACCCCTCCACTTT. Based on the CDR3 plus reference TRBV5-1 and TRBJ1-6, the full variable domain is KAGVTQTPRYLIKTRGQQVTLSCSPISGHRSVSWYQQTPGQGLQFLFEYFSETQRNKGNFPGRFSGRQFSNSRSEMNVSTLELGDSALYLCASSLGFGGESSYNSPLHFGNGTRLTVT.